Listed below are T cell receptor beta chains from one sample, sequenced in a study of shared clonotypes between healthy human individuals. Here immunoSEQ multiplex PCR was the method, and the copy in TCRdb shows in-frame clones only, minus some. The sample contains approximately 1,500,000 clones, 95% to 97% of which appear only once. What was sequenced was naive CD4+ T cells sorted from blood. These receptors came from a man younger than 45 in good health. CDR3s include the opening cysteine and the closing phenylalanine or tryptophan. The D gene is left open where the match is weak. Some rows mark clone size as missing; the rest say once, few, many or name a class of expanded clone.

D gene	V gene	clone size	J gene	CDR3 DNA	CDR3 protein
-	TRBV28	-	TRBJ1-5	TGTGCCAGCAGTCCTGAGCGAGGGAGTAATCAGCCCCAGCATTTT	CASSPERGSNQPQHF
-	TRBV29-1	-	TRBJ1-5	TGCAGCGTTGGAACAGCTTTAAATCAGCCCCAGCATTTT	CSVGTALNQPQHF
-	TRBV29-1	-	TRBJ2-5	TGCAGCGCTTCCGCGGCCTTAGAGACCCAGTACTTC	CSASAALETQYF
TRBD1	TRBV7-9	-	TRBJ1-4	TGTGCCAGCAGCAGACCTGGACAGGGAGCGTTTTTT	CASSRPGQGAFF
-	TRBV9	-	TRBJ1-2	TGTGCCAGCAGCGTAGTGCCGGATTATGGCTACACCTTC	CASSVVPDYGYTF
TRBD1	TRBV28	-	TRBJ1-4	TGTGCCAGCAGTTCATCCGGGACAGGGACAAATGAAAAACTGTTTTTT	CASSSSGTGTNEKLFF
-	TRBV11-2	-	TRBJ1-1	TGTGCCAGCAGCCCAACGGACAGTAACACTGAAGCTTTCTTT	CASSPTDSNTEAFF
TRBD2	TRBV28	-	TRBJ2-2	TGTGCCAGCAGCCCAGCGGGAGCCGGGGAGCTGTTTTTT	CASSPAGAGELFF
TRBD1	TRBV7-2	-	TRBJ2-7	TGTGCCAGCAGCACAGGGACAGGTAGTCAGTACGAGCAGTACTTC	CASSTGTGSQYEQYF
-	TRBV7-2	-	TRBJ1-1	TGTGCCAGCAGCTTAGGACACTTGAACACTGAAGCTTTCTTT	CASSLGHLNTEAFF
-	TRBV20-1	-	TRBJ2-7	TGCAGTGCGGGCAGCTACGAGCAGTACTTC	CSAGSYEQYF
TRBD2	TRBV10-3	-	TRBJ2-3	TGTGCCATCACCTTAAGCGGGACCACAGATACGCAGTATTTT	CAITLSGTTDTQYF
TRBD2	TRBV28	-	TRBJ2-7	TGTGCCAGCAGTTTAGGGAGGGCCTACGAGCAGTACTTC	CASSLGRAYEQYF
-	TRBV2	-	TRBJ2-5	TGTGCCAGCAGGCACCGGGACAAAGAGACCCAGTACTTC	CASRHRDKETQYF
-	TRBV7-9	-	TRBJ2-2	TGTGCCACTCACTTTACGAACACCGGGGAGCTGTTTTTT	CATHFTNTGELFF
-	TRBV6-5	-	TRBJ2-7	TGTGCCAGCAGTCGACAGGACTCCTACGAGCAGTACTTC	CASSRQDSYEQYF
TRBD2	TRBV29-1	-	TRBJ2-1	TGCAGCGTTGACGGCGGGAGGGAGATAACCTACAATGAGCAGTTCTTC	CSVDGGREITYNEQFF
-	TRBV6-5	once	TRBJ2-5	TGTGCCAGCAGAGGACGGGGTTTCCAAGAGACCCAGTACTTC	CASRGRGFQETQYF
-	TRBV5-6	-	TRBJ1-1	TGTGCCAGCAGCTTGCTCATGAACACTGAAGCTTTCTTT	CASSLLMNTEAFF
-	TRBV30	-	TRBJ2-1	TGTGCCTCGGCGTATGGGGGGGCTTGGAATGAGCAGTTCTTC	CASAYGGAWNEQFF
-	TRBV4-1	-	TRBJ2-1	TGCGCCAGCAGCCAATACAATGAGCAGTTCTTC	CASSQYNEQFF
-	TRBV27	-	TRBJ2-7	TGTGCCAGCAGTTTTACACCGATTTACGAGCAGTACTTC	CASSFTPIYEQYF
-	TRBV5-1	once	TRBJ2-3	TGCGCCAGCCGTTGGGGTCCCGAGACAGATACGCAGTATTTT	CASRWGPETDTQYF
TRBD2	TRBV6-6	-	TRBJ2-1	TGTGCCAGCAGTCCGGGACTAGGGTACAATGAGCAGTTCTTC	CASSPGLGYNEQFF
TRBD2	TRBV9	-	TRBJ2-1	TGTGCCAGCAGCAATAGCGGGAGGGCCTACAATGAGCAGTTCTTC	CASSNSGRAYNEQFF
TRBD2	TRBV10-1	-	TRBJ2-7	TGCGCCAGCAGGGGACTAGCGGGAGTGGTCGAGCAGTACTTC	CASRGLAGVVEQYF
TRBD1	TRBV19	-	TRBJ1-5	TGTGCCAGACCTCGACAGGGCAGCGATCAGCCCCAGCATTTT	CARPRQGSDQPQHF
-	TRBV11-3	few	TRBJ2-7	TGTGCCAGCAGCACGCCTACCTCCGAGCAGTACTTC	CASSTPTSEQYF
TRBD1	TRBV7-2	-	TRBJ1-5	TGTGCCAGCAGACAGGGGTTGGATCAGCCCCAGCATTTT	CASRQGLDQPQHF
TRBD1	TRBV7-9	-	TRBJ1-1	TGTGCCAGCAGCATAGACAGGGGAACCACGGATGAAGCTTTCTTT	CASSIDRGTTDEAFF
TRBD2	TRBV19	-	TRBJ2-7	TGTGCCAGTAGTAGCCCGGGACTAGCAAACGAGCAGTACTTC	CASSSPGLANEQYF
-	TRBV2	-	TRBJ1-1	TGTGCCAGCAGTGAATACGGGGGCGGGGTCACTGAAGCTTTCTTT	CASSEYGGGVTEAFF
TRBD2	TRBV7-3	-	TRBJ2-1	TGTGCCAGCAGCACAACCGGGACTAGCGGGATGATTGAGCAGTTCTTC	CASSTTGTSGMIEQFF
-	TRBV5-4	-	TRBJ2-5	TGTGCCAGCAGCCTGTCAACCCTTGAGACCCAGTACTTC	CASSLSTLETQYF
TRBD2	TRBV10-2	-	TRBJ2-7	TGCGCCAGCAGAAAGGCGGGAGGGAACTACGAGCAGTACTTC	CASRKAGGNYEQYF